The rows below give T cell receptor beta chains drawn from one sample of a study of T cells after yellow fever vaccination. TCRdb redid the calling of the 5' RACE reads with MiXCR, one entry per CDR3 protein. The repertoire has about 130,000 distinct CDR3 sequences, more than 7.5% of them found once; the top ten carry 40%. The source was CD8+ T cells sorted from PBMCs, collected on the day of the yellow fever booster vaccination. Receptor source: a man between 18 and 35 years old who received the YFV17D yellow fever vaccine. CDR3s include the opening cysteine and the closing phenylalanine or tryptophan. The D gene is left open where the match is weak. Some rows have no size entry. The others give once, few or many, or a class for an expanded clone.

d_gene: TRBD1; j_gene: TRBJ1-1; abundance: few; v_gene: TRBV4-2; CDR3aa: CASSQDEEGQGGDTEAFF; CDR3nt: TGTGCCAGCAGCCAAGATGAGGAGGGACAGGGAGGGGACACTGAAGCTTTCTTT
d_gene: .; j_gene: TRBJ2-2; abundance: .; v_gene: TRBV27; CDR3aa: CASSHTRGRDTGELFF; CDR3nt: TGTGCCAGCAGTCACACCCGGGGGCGCGACACCGGGGAGCTGTTTTTT
d_gene: .; j_gene: TRBJ1-3; abundance: .; v_gene: TRBV6-5; CDR3aa: CASYRDSGNTIYF; CDR3nt: TGTGCCAGCTATCGGGACTCTGGAAACACCATATATTTT
d_gene: .; j_gene: TRBJ1-4; abundance: .; v_gene: TRBV7-9; CDR3aa: CASSSTLGVFNEKLFF; CDR3nt: TGTGCCAGCAGCTCGACGCTCGGGGTATTTAATGAAAAACTGTTTTTT
d_gene: TRBD2; j_gene: TRBJ2-1; abundance: few; v_gene: TRBV12-3/TRBV12-4; CDR3aa: CASSYSGDIAYNEQFF; CDR3nt: TGTGCCAGCAGTTATAGCGGGGATATCGCCTACAATGAGCAGTTCTTC
d_gene: .; j_gene: TRBJ2-1; abundance: many; v_gene: TRBV28; CDR3aa: CASSLINRVDEQFF; CDR3nt: TGTGCCAGCAGTTTAATAAACAGGGTGGATGAGCAGTTCTTC
d_gene: .; j_gene: TRBJ2-7; abundance: .; v_gene: TRBV5-4; CDR3aa: CASSLGTIYEQYF; CDR3nt: TGTGCCAGCAGCCTCGGGACAATCTACGAGCAGTACTTC
d_gene: .; j_gene: TRBJ1-1; abundance: .; v_gene: TRBV7-9; CDR3aa: CASSLPRSGAEAFF; CDR3nt: TGTGCCAGCAGCTTGCCTCGAAGTGGGGCTGAAGCTTTCTTT
d_gene: .; j_gene: TRBJ2-3; abundance: few; v_gene: TRBV6-6; CDR3aa: CASSYDETTPGTQYF; CDR3nt: TGTGCCAGCAGTTACGATGAGACCACGCCGGGTACGCAGTATTTT
d_gene: .; j_gene: TRBJ1-5; abundance: few; v_gene: TRBV19; CDR3aa: CASSPWGGGSNQPQHF; CDR3nt: TGTGCCAGTAGCCCTTGGGGGGGCGGGAGCAATCAGCCCCAGCATTTT
d_gene: TRBD2; j_gene: TRBJ2-2; abundance: few; v_gene: TRBV20-1; CDR3aa: CSAKNLAGGTTGELFF; CDR3nt: TGCAGTGCTAAAAATCTAGCGGGGGGGACAACCGGGGAGCTGTTTTTT
d_gene: .; j_gene: TRBJ2-1; abundance: .; v_gene: TRBV12-3/TRBV12-4; CDR3aa: CASGTGANEQFF; CDR3nt: TGTGCCAGCGGAACCGGGGCGAATGAGCAGTTCTTC
d_gene: TRBD1; j_gene: TRBJ1-2; abundance: few; v_gene: TRBV6-2/TRBV6-3; CDR3aa: CASSYSDRGLVYGYTF; CDR3nt: TGTGCCAGCAGTTACTCGGACAGGGGGCTCGTCTATGGCTACACCTTC
d_gene: .; j_gene: TRBJ1-6; abundance: few; v_gene: TRBV11-2; CDR3aa: CASSLLGQGSSYNSPLHF; CDR3nt: TGTGCCAGCAGCTTATTAGGTCAGGGGAGCTCCTATAATTCACCCCTCCACTTT
d_gene: TRBD1; j_gene: TRBJ1-1; abundance: .; v_gene: TRBV4-1; CDR3aa: CASSRGDRGNTEAFF; CDR3nt: TGCGCCAGCAGCCGCGGAGACAGGGGGAACACTGAAGCTTTCTTT
d_gene: .; j_gene: TRBJ2-2; abundance: few; v_gene: TRBV12-3/TRBV12-4; CDR3aa: CASSSLSLNGDTGELFF; CDR3nt: TGTGCCAGCAGTTCTTTAAGCCTCAACGGGGACACCGGGGAGCTGTTTTTT
d_gene: .; j_gene: TRBJ2-1; abundance: many; v_gene: TRBV27; CDR3aa: CASSSRSWNEQFF; CDR3nt: TGTGCCAGCAGTTCCCGGAGTTGGAATGAGCAGTTCTTC
d_gene: .; j_gene: TRBJ1-4; abundance: .; v_gene: TRBV6-6; CDR3aa: CASSYVYEKLFF; CDR3nt: TGTGCCAGCAGTTACGTTTATGAAAAACTGTTTTTT
d_gene: TRBD1; j_gene: TRBJ1-1; abundance: .; v_gene: TRBV27; CDR3aa: CASSSPGQGVSAFF; CDR3nt: TGTGCCAGCAGTTCACCGGGACAGGGGGTTTCAGCTTTCTTT
d_gene: .; j_gene: TRBJ2-1; abundance: many; v_gene: TRBV11-2; CDR3aa: CASSLEGLGPFF; CDR3nt: TGTGCCAGCAGCTTAGAAGGGCTTGGGCCGTTCTTC
d_gene: TRBD1; j_gene: TRBJ2-5; abundance: .; v_gene: TRBV11-2; CDR3aa: CASSPVFGTGMETQYF; CDR3nt: TGTGCCAGCAGCCCCGTCTTCGGGACAGGGATGGAGACCCAGTACTTC
d_gene: .; j_gene: TRBJ2-1; abundance: .; v_gene: TRBV5-1; CDR3aa: CASSFPRQESSYNEQFF; CDR3nt: TGCGCCAGCAGCTTCCCGAGACAGGAGAGCTCCTACAATGAGCAGTTCTTC
d_gene: TRBD1; j_gene: TRBJ1-4; abundance: .; v_gene: TRBV12-3/TRBV12-4; CDR3aa: CASGHRGDEKLFF; CDR3nt: TGTGCCAGCGGGCACAGGGGCGACGAAAAACTGTTTTTT
d_gene: .; j_gene: TRBJ2-7; abundance: many; v_gene: TRBV4-2; CDR3aa: CASSQELQNSYEQYF; CDR3nt: TGTGCCAGCAGCCAAGAGCTACAGAACTCCTACGAGCAGTACTTC
d_gene: TRBD1; j_gene: TRBJ2-5; abundance: few; v_gene: TRBV7-9; CDR3aa: CASSSPDSTGGEETQYF; CDR3nt: TGTGCCAGCAGCTCACCCGACTCGACAGGGGGAGAAGAGACCCAGTACTTC
d_gene: .; j_gene: TRBJ1-5; abundance: .; v_gene: TRBV7-6; CDR3aa: CASSLARAQPQHF; CDR3nt: TGTGCCAGCAGCTTAGCCAGGGCGCAGCCCCAGCATTTT
d_gene: .; j_gene: TRBJ2-5; abundance: .; v_gene: TRBV4-3; CDR3aa: CASSQHRWQETQYF; CDR3nt: TGCGCCAGCAGCCAACATAGATGGCAAGAGACCCAGTACTTC
d_gene: TRBD2; j_gene: TRBJ2-1; abundance: .; v_gene: TRBV5-4; CDR3aa: CASSYGAGVNEQFF; CDR3nt: TGTGCCAGCAGCTACGGCGCGGGGGTTAATGAGCAGTTCTTC
d_gene: TRBD2; j_gene: TRBJ2-3; abundance: few; v_gene: TRBV20-1; CDR3aa: CSSHSGVDTQYF; CDR3nt: TGCAGTTCACATAGCGGGGTGGATACGCAGTATTTT
d_gene: .; j_gene: TRBJ1-1; abundance: few; v_gene: TRBV30; CDR3aa: CAWSVLTVNTEAFF; CDR3nt: TGTGCCTGGAGTGTTTTGACAGTGAACACTGAAGCTTTCTTT
d_gene: .; j_gene: TRBJ1-5; abundance: few; v_gene: TRBV6-2/TRBV6-3; CDR3aa: CASSYSGGLGQPQHF; CDR3nt: TGTGCCAGCAGTTACAGCGGCGGTCTAGGTCAGCCCCAGCATTTT
d_gene: TRBD1; j_gene: TRBJ2-7; abundance: .; v_gene: TRBV10-3; CDR3aa: CAISDFEGDRGNYEQYF; CDR3nt: TGTGCCATCAGTGATTTTGAGGGGGACAGGGGAAACTACGAGCAGTACTTC
d_gene: .; j_gene: TRBJ1-2; abundance: .; v_gene: TRBV4-3; CDR3aa: CASSQVIHGTDYGYTF; CDR3nt: TGCGCCAGCAGCCAAGTAATACATGGGACTGACTATGGCTACACCTTC
d_gene: .; j_gene: TRBJ2-3; abundance: .; v_gene: TRBV7-9; CDR3aa: CASSLARDADTQYF; CDR3nt: TGTGCCAGCAGCTTAGCGCGGGATGCAGATACGCAGTATTTT
d_gene: .; j_gene: TRBJ2-1; abundance: once; v_gene: TRBV12-3/TRBV12-4; CDR3aa: CASSFDGGRFF; CDR3nt: TGTGCCAGCAGTTTCGACGGGGGACGGTTCTTC